One sample yielded the 30 T cell receptor beta chains listed below, sequenced in a study of response to subunit inactivated influenza vaccine. MiXCR, applied by TCRdb to the RT-PCR reads, yields one record per CDR3 protein. Here the sample spans fewer than 750,000 distinct CDR3 sequences, 12% to 15% being singletons. The sample here was PBMCs from blood, taken about 11 days after vaccination. All receptors come from a man aged 45 to 65 who received an inactivated influenza vaccine.

The V and J genes are TRBV20-1 and TRBJ2-7, with 10 bases that match TRBD2. Germline-derived CDR1 and CDR2 are DFQATT and SNEGSKA (reference sequence). The CDR3 totals 15 residues. With 1 base clipped from V and 7 bases from J, the junction kept 10 bases outside the gene matches. The CDR3: CSARVGLAGVSEQYF. CDR3 DNA: TGCAGTGCTAGAGTCGGGCTAGCGGGAGTGTCGGAGCAGTACTTC.

V and J are TRBV29-1 and TRBJ2-2, with D uncertain. The germline V gene encodes CDR1 SQVTM and CDR2 ANQGSEA. This CDR3 contains 14 residues. V was cut by 4 bases and J by 1 base, with 10 bases left in between. Here the CDR3 DNA reads TGCAGCGTTGTAAGCGTCGAGAACACCGGGGAGCTGTTTTTT. It encodes CSVVSVENTGELFF.

This clonotype was seen more than once but under ten times. The gene calls are TRBV4-1 and TRBJ2-7, with 10 bases fitting TRBD2. V shed 0 bases and J 7 bases; nucleotides not matched to a gene: 9. Germline loops: CDR1 MGHRA, CDR2 YSYEKL. The CDR3 consists of 16 residues. DNA for the CDR3: TGCGCCAGCAGCCAAGAGAGCGGGGGGGCCCTCAGGGAGCAGTACTTC. It translates to CASSQESGGALREQYF.

This clonotype appeared a few times. The chain carries TRBV10-3 and TRBJ2-1, with 14 bases identical to TRBD2. The junction had 1 base not matched to a gene; V was cut back by 0 bases and J by 0 bases. Germline V gene sequence: CDR1 ENHRY, CDR2 SYGVKD. This CDR3 contains 18 residues. The CDR3 protein is CAISESGTSGSSYNEQFF. In DNA, the CDR3 is TGTGCCATCAGTGAGTCTGGGACTAGCGGGAGCTCCTACAATGAGCAGTTCTTC.

The gene calls are TRBV29-1 and TRBJ2-3; D might be TRBD1 (5 bases). CDR1 SQVTM and CDR2 ANQGSEA come from the germline V gene. There are 16 residues in the CDR3. V lost 3 bases and J 0 bases, leaving 16 bases between the germline ends. The CDR3: CSVDSRRVGSTDTQYF. CDR3 sequence (DNA): TGCAGCGTTGACTCACGCAGGGTGGGGAGCACAGATACGCAGTATTTT.

Ten or more counts support this clonotype. The V and J genes are TRBV3-1 and TRBJ2-7; TRBD1 aligns across 7 bases. The CDR3 spans 14 residues. The germline V gene has CDR1 LGHDT and CDR2 YNNKEL (reference sequence). The V segment lost 4 bases and the J segment 0 bases; nucleotides outside the gene matches: 3. CDR3 bases: TGTGCCAGCAGCCGGGACAGCAGCTCCTACGAGCAGTACTTC. Translating it yields CASSRDSSSYEQYF.

J is TRBJ2-7 and V is TRBV29-1; maybe TRBD1 (6 bases). The CDR3 is 13 amino acids. Trimming took 4 bases from V and 3 from J, leaving 13 bases between them. CDR1 is SQVTM, CDR2 ANQGSEA, per germline. The CDR3: CSVAVGAIYEQYF. The DNA for the CDR3 is TGCAGCGTTGCGGTGGGGGCGATCTACGAGCAGTACTTC.

Only a few counts were recorded for this clonotype. This sequence joins TRBV5-6 and TRBJ1-2; no clear D gene. Trimming removed 6 bases at V and 0 bases at J, with 15 bases between. Germline assignment: CDR1 SGHDT and CDR2 YYEEEE. The CDR3 covers 15 residues. The CDR3 DNA reads TGTGCCAGCACTTCCCGCTCGGAAGCTAACTATGGCTACACCTTC. It encodes CASTSRSEANYGYTF.

The V and J genes are TRBV7-9 and TRBJ2-7, with no clear D. Germline CDR1 and CDR2: SEHNR and FQNEAQ (reference sequence). This CDR3 has 14 residues. The V end lost 5 bases, the J end lost 0 bases, and 11 bases lay between the germline ends. This CDR3 reads CASSPLEVSYEQYF. In DNA form, the CDR3 reads TGTGCCAGCAGCCCCCTTGAGGTCTCCTACGAGCAGTACTTC.

This chain connects TRBV19 to TRBJ2-1, with 8 bases lining up with TRBD1. V dropped 6 bases and J dropped 3; count of bases not matched to a gene: 7. CDR3 length equals 15 residues. Germline CDR1 is LNHDA and CDR2 is SQIVND (reference sequence). As DNA, the CDR3 is TGTGCCAGTAGACTAGACAGGGGTGGCTACAATGAGCAGTTCTTC. It encodes CASRLDRGGYNEQFF.

This clonotype was detected a few times. This chain connects TRBV12-3 or TRBV12-4 to TRBJ2-1; 8 bases are a match to TRBD2. The CDR3 covers 13 residues. Trimming cost V 4 bases and J 15 bases; bases outside gene matches: 11. DNA for the CDR3: TGTGCCAGCAGTTCCAGCGGGAGCCTCAGGCTGTTCTTC. Translated, it gives CASSSSGSLRLFF.

The table lists this clonotype with a few counts. This chain connects TRBV4-2 to TRBJ1-4; D gene unclear. V was shortened by 4 bases and J by 8 bases, with 17 bases between the two germline ends. CDR1 and CDR2 from the germline V gene are LGHNA and YNFKEQ. This CDR3 region has 15 residues. The CDR3 DNA reads TGTGCCAGCAGCCGTTCAACGGCCCCGGGCGAAAAACTGTTTTTT. Protein sequence: CASSRSTAPGEKLFF.

CDR3: CSVVTGQNTYEQYF. CDR3 bases: TGCAGCGTTGTGACTGGACAGAATACCTACGAGCAGTACTTC. J is TRBJ2-7 and V is TRBV29-1; a possible D gene is TRBD1 (6 bases). V lost 4 bases, J lost 2 bases, and 15 bases lay in between. This CDR3 spans 14 amino acids. Germline values: CDR1 SQVTM, CDR2 ANQGSEA.

This clonotype was detected many times. The J gene is TRBJ2-5, the V gene TRBV18, with TRBD1 matching over 7 bases. V gave up 3 bases and J gave up 9 bases; unmatched junction bases: 19. CDR1 is KGHSH and CDR2 is LQKENI in the germline V gene. This CDR3 has 17 amino acids. CDR3 DNA sequence: TGTGCCAGCTCACCCAACACGGCCAGGACAGGTCGGCTCGCCCAGTACTTC. Translation gives CASSPNTARTGRLAQYF.

The table lists this clonotype with many counts. This chain joins TRBV6-2 or TRBV6-3 and TRBJ1-1; no reliable D call. The V gene's germline CDR1 is MNHEY and CDR2 SVGEGT. The length of the CDR3 is 12 residues. V was cut by 9 bases and J by 0 bases, with 8 bases left in between. DNA for the CDR3: TGTGCCAGTATAGGTATGAACACTGAAGCTTTCTTT. It codes for CASIGMNTEAFF.

This clonotype was recorded many times. The rearrangement joins TRBV25-1 to TRBJ1-1; TRBD1 is a possible D gene (5 bases). Per the germline V gene, CDR1 is MGHDK and CDR2 is SYGVNS. Trimming left V 3 bases short and J 2 bases short, with 13 bases between. The CDR3 has 15 amino acids. The CDR3 region is CASSDWKGTNTEAFF. In DNA form, the CDR3 reads TGTGCCAGCAGTGATTGGAAGGGGACCAACACTGAAGCTTTCTTT.

Ten or more counts support this clonotype. The gene calls are TRBV29-1 and TRBJ2-3, with 11 bases aligning to TRBD2. With V trimmed by 6 bases and J by 4 bases, 3 bases remained unmatched. The CDR3 length is 13 residues. Germline CDR1 and CDR2: SQVTM and ANQGSEA. The CDR3: CSVTGLAADTQYF. In DNA, the CDR3 is TGCAGCGTGACGGGACTAGCGGCAGATACGCAGTATTTT.

This clonotype was observed a handful of times. The CDR3 region is CASVTGNGQPQHF. DNA of the CDR3: TGTGCCAGCGTGACAGGTAACGGACAGCCCCAGCATTTT. This rearrangement joins TRBV28 to TRBJ1-5; TRBD1 is a possible D gene (6 bases). The ends were cut back, 8 bases at V and 7 bases at J, with 15 bases in the middle. Germline V gives CDR1 MDHEN, CDR2 SYDVKM. The CDR3 extends over 13 amino acids.

This clonotype showed up just a few times. The CDR3 is CASSLGGVPTPLHF. The DNA for the CDR3 is TGTGCCAGCAGCTTGGGAGGGGTTCCAACACCCCTCCACTTT. This chain uses TRBV5-4 with TRBJ1-6, with a weak D call TRBD1 (5 bases). V was pared by 0 bases and J by 11 bases, with 12 bases between. This CDR3 is 14 amino acids long. CDR1 and CDR2 from the germline V gene are SGHNT and YYREEE (reference sequence).

This clonotype was counted a few times. The chain combines TRBV4-1 with TRBJ2-5; perhaps TRBD1 as D (6 bases). This CDR3 spans 15 amino acids. V was shortened by 0 bases and J by 5 bases, with 13 bases between the two germline ends. Per germline, CDR1 MGHRA and CDR2 YSYEKL. The CDR3 DNA sequence: TGCGCCAGCAGCCAAGATATCAGGGGACGCGAGACCCAGTACTTC. This encodes CASSQDIRGRETQYF.

This clonotype was detected a few times. This rearrangement joins TRBV7-3 to TRBJ1-2, with 9 bases that match TRBD1. From germline, CDR1 is SGHTA and CDR2 FQGTGA. The CDR3 consists of 15 residues. Trimming took 0 bases from V and 8 from J; bases not matched to a gene: 7. The CDR3 DNA is TGTGCCAGCAGCTTAACCGGGACAGGGCCCTTGGGCTACACCTTC. This translates into CASSLTGTGPLGYTF.

This clonotype has ten or more counts. The V gene is TRBV27, the J gene TRBJ2-1; D unclear. This CDR3 contains 14 residues. The V end was cut by 3 bases, the J end by 2 bases, with 8 bases between. Per germline, CDR1 MNHEY and CDR2 SMNVEV (reference sequence). Written as DNA, the CDR3 is TGTGCCAGCAGTTTCGGACGACCCTACAATGAGCAGTTCTTC. This encodes CASSFGRPYNEQFF.

The V gene is TRBV6-2 or TRBV6-3, the J gene TRBJ2-7; 8 nucleotides line up with TRBD2. The CDR3 totals 19 residues. The V gene end was trimmed by 2 bases and the J gene end by 3 bases; junction bases not matched to a gene: 18. CDR1 MNHEY and CDR2 SVGEGT come from the germline V gene. CDR3 sequence (DNA): TGTGCCAGCAGTTACGCCTGGGCGGCGGGAGGCCAGATCCTCTACGAGCAGTACTTC. It yields the protein CASSYAWAAGGQILYEQYF.

There are a few counts of this clonotype. This chain links TRBV5-1 with TRBJ1-6, with D possibly matching TRBD1 (5 bases). Deletions cut 1 base from V and 0 bases from J, with 11 bases between. Germline CDR1 reads SGHRS; CDR2 reads YFSETQ. The CDR3 contains 17 residues. CDR3 bases: TGCGCCAGCAGCTTGAGGGACGCGAGCTCCTATAATTCACCCCTCCACTTT. This codes for CASSLRDASSYNSPLHF.

This rearrangement joins TRBV4-2 to TRBJ2-5; D is perhaps TRBD1 or TRBD2 (5 bases each). The CDR3 spans 19 residues. V was shortened by 0 bases and J by 5 bases, with 25 bases between the two germline ends. The germline CDR1 and CDR2 sequences are LGHNA and YNFKEQ. CDR3 in DNA: TGTGCCAGCAGCCAAGATCAGAGTACCGGGACGTTCCAAACGGAGACCCAGTACTTC. It is translated as CASSQDQSTGTFQTETQYF.

The chain is built from TRBV27 and TRBJ2-7; the match to TRBD1 covers 8 bases. From germline, CDR1 is MNHEY and CDR2 SMNVEV (reference sequence). V dropped 6 bases and J dropped 2; count of bases not matched to a gene: 12. This CDR3 is built from 16 residues. CDR3 protein: CASRPVSPGGTYEQYF. The CDR3 DNA reads as TGTGCCAGCAGACCCGTTTCCCCAGGGGGCACCTACGAGCAGTACTTC.

The rearrangement uses TRBV5-1 and TRBJ1-1, with D perhaps TRBD1 (5 bases). The germline CDR1 and CDR2 sequences are SGHRS and YFSETQ. The CDR3 has 12 amino acids. The V end was cut by 4 bases, the J end by 7 bases, with 11 bases between. The CDR3 sequence: CASSTLGVEAFF. The CDR3 DNA sequence: TGCGCCAGCAGCACCTTGGGGGTTGAAGCTTTCTTT.

The rearrangement uses TRBV5-6 and TRBJ2-7, with 10 bases lining up with TRBD1. J was trimmed by 3 bases and V by 4 bases; bases with no gene match: 7. The CDR3 covers 15 residues. Germline loops: CDR1 SGHDT, CDR2 YYEEEE. CDR3 loop: CASSPGTGVGYEQYF. CDR3 DNA sequence: TGTGCCAGCAGCCCCGGGACAGGGGTAGGCTACGAGCAGTACTTC.

The table lists this clonotype with a few counts. This chain uses TRBV20-1 with TRBJ2-1; 8 nucleotides align to TRBD1. The CDR3 runs to 14 residues. Germline V gene lookup returns CDR1 DFQATT and CDR2 SNEGSKA (reference sequence). V dropped 0 bases and J dropped 8; count of bases not matched to a gene: 6. DNA of the CDR3: TGCAGTGCTAGAGACAGGGCAGGGGGCTATGAGCAGTTCTTC. Translating it yields CSARDRAGGYEQFF.

A few counts support this clonotype. V and J are TRBV7-6 and TRBJ2-1; no reliable D call. The CDR3 sequence is 13 residues long. Trimming stripped 1 base from V and 6 bases from J, with 7 bases between. CDR1 and CDR2 from the germline V gene are SGHVS and FNYEAQ. The CDR3 DNA reads TGTGCCAGCAGCTTAGGTGACCCCAATGAGCAGTTCTTC. Its protein is CASSLGDPNEQFF.